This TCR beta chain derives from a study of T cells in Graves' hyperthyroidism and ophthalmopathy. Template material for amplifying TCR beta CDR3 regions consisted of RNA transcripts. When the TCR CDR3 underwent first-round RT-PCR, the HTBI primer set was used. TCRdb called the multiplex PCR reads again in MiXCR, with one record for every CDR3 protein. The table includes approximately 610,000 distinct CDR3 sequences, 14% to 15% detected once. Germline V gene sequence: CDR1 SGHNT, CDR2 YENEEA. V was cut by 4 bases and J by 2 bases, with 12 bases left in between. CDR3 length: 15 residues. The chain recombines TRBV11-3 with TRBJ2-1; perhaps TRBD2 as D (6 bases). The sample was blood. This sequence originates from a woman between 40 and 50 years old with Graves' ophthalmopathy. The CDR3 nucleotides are TGTGCCAGCAGCTCAGCGGGCTCCCCCTACAATGAGCAGTTCTTC. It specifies CASSSAGSPYNEQFF.